This note documents a single TCR beta chain sequence. This entry belongs to a study of blood T cell repertoires in COVID-19. Study details: PBMCs, B-cell-depleted T cells, or T cells were the source of the cDNA or gDNA that made up the material.

Here immunoSEQ multiplex PCR was the method, and the copy in TCRdb shows in-frame clones only, minus some. The data contain hundreds of thousands of clones, over 75% of them singletons. Trimming left V 0 bases short and J 8 bases short, with 14 bases between. Germline assignment: CDR1 SGDLS and CDR2 YYNGEE. CDR3 length equals 14 residues. The genes are TRBV9 and TRBJ1-1; D not certain. The receptor was isolated from a human donor in a cohort sampled during active COVID-19. What was sequenced was peripheral blood. The CDR3 loop is CASSVESPAGEAFF. CDR3 bases: TGTGCCAGCAGCGTAGAATCGCCGGCCGGGGAAGCTTTCTTT.